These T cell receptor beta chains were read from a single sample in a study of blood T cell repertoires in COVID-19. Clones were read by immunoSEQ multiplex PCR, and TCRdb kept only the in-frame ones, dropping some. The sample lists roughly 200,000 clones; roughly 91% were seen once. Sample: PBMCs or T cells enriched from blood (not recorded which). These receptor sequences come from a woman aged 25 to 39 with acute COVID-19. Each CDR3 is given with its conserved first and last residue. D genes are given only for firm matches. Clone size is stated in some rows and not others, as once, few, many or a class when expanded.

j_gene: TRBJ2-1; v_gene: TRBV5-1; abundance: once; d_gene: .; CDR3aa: CASSLARQLQGGNEQFF
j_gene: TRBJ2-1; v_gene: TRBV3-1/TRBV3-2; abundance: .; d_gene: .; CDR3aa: CASSQDARARNEQFF
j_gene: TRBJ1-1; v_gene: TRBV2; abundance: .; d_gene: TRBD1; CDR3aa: CASSRDSNTEAFF
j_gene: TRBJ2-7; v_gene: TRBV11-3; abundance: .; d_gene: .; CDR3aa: CASSLPDSYEQYF
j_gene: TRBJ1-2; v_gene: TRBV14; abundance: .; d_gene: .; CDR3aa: CASSQDLTDGYTF
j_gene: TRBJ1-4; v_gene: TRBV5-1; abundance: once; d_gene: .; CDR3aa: CASSSLGSQDEKLFF
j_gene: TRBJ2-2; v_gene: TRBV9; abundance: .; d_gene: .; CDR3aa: CASSSPTNTGELFF
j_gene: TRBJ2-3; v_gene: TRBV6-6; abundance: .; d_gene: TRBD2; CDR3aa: CASSRGGATDTQYF
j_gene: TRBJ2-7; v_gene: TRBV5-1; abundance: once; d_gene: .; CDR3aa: CASSLQTGVLEGEQYF
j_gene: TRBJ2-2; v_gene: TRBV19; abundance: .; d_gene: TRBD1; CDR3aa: CASSENRGSNTGELFF
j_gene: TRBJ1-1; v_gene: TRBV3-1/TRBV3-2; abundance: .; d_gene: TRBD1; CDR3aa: CASSDRQGNEAFF